This T cell receptor beta chain originates from a study of blood T cell repertoires in COVID-19. Original methodology: Using reference gene primer amplification, nucleated cell counts were estimated. Repertoires were generated with immunoSEQ multiplex PCR, while TCRdb's copy carries only in-frame clones and drops some. The V and J calls and clone size are taken from that table; D and trimming were inferred from the DNA. This table holds about 120,000 clones, approximately 87% found once. Germline CDR1 and CDR2: MNHEY and SVGAGI. The CDR3 sequence is 14 residues long. V lost 5 bases and J lost 7, with 12 bases in between.

The specimen was peripheral blood. This clonotype originated in a woman aged 50 to 65 with acute or convalescent COVID-19. The rearrangement joins TRBV6-5 to TRBJ1-6; D ambiguous. CDR3 region: CASSPYPRNSPLHF. CDR3 bases: TGTGCCAGCAGTCCCTACCCTAGGAATTCACCCCTCCACTTT.